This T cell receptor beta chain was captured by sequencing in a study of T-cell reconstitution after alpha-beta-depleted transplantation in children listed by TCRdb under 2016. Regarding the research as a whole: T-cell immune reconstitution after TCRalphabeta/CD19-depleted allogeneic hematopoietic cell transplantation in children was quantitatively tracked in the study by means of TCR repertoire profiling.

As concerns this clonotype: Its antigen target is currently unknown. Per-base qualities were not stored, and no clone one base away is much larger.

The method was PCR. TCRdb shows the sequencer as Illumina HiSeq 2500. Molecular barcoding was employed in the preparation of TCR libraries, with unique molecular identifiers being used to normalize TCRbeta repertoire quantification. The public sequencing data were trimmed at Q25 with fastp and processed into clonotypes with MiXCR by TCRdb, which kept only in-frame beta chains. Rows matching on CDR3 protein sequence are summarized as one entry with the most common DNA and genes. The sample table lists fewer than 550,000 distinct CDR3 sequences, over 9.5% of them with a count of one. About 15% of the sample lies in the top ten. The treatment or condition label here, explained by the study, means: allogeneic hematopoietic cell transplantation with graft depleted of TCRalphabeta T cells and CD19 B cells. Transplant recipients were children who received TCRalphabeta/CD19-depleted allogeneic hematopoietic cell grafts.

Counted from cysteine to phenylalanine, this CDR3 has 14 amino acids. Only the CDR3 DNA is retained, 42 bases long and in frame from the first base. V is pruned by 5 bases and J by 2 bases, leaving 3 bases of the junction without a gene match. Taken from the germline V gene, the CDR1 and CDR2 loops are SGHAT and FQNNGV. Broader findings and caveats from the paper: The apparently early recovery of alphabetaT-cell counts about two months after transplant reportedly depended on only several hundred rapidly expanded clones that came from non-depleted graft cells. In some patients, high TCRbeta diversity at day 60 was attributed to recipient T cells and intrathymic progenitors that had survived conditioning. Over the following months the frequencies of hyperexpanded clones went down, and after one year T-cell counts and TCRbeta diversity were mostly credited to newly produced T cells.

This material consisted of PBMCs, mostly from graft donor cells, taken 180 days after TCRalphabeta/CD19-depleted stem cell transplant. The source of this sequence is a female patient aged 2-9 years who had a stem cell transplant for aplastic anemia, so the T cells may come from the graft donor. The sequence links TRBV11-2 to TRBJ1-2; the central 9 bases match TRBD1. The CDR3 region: CASSTGTGNYGYTF. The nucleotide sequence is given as TGTGCCAGCAGCACCGGGACAGGGAACTATGGCTACACCTTC.